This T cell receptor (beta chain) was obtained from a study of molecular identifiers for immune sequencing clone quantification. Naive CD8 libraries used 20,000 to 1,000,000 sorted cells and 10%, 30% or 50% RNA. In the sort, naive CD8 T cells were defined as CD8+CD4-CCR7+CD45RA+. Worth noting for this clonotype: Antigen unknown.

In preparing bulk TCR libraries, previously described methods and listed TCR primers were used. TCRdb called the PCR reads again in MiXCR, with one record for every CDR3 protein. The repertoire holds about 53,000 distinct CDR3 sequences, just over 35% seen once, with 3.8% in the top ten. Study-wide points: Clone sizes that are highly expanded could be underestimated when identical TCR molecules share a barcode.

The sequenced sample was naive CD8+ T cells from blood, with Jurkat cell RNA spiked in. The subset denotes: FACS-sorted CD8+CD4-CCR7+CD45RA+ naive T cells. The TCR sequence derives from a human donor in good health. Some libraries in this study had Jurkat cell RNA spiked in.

CDR3 nucleotide sequence: TGCAGCGTTGGGGCGGGGGGGAGTCAGCCCCAGCATTTT. Amino acids: CSVGAGGSQPQHF. The chain has TRBV29-1 and TRBJ1-5; the D gene is possibly TRBD1 (5 bases). Between the trimmed V and J ends, which lost 4 bases and 6 bases, there was a span of 13 bases. This CDR3 comprises 13 residues. Per germline, CDR1 SQVTM and CDR2 ANQGSEA.